Presented here are 19 T cell receptor beta chains from one specimen sequenced in a study of blood T cell repertoires in COVID-19. Repertoires were generated with immunoSEQ multiplex PCR, while TCRdb's copy carries only in-frame clones and drops some. The sample includes tens of thousands of clones, around 86% of them seen just once. The material sequenced was peripheral blood. Receptor source: a man aged 50 to 60 with active or convalescent COVID-19.

The CDR3 reads CAISETPLGDSLGEGNQPQHF. CDR3 DNA sequence: TGTGCCATCAGTGAGACACCCCTTGGGGACAGCTTGGGTGAAGGCAATCAGCCCCAGCATTTT. The rearrangement uses TRBV10-3 and TRBJ1-5, with TRBD1 matching 7 bases. Trimming at V came to 2 bases and at J to 2 bases, leaving 21 bases not matched to a gene. In germline, CDR1 is ENHRY, CDR2 SYGVKD. The CDR3 loop spans 21 amino acids.

V gene TRBV7-2 combines with J gene TRBJ2-7; 9 bases match TRBD1. Germline CDR1 and CDR2: SGHTA and FQGNSA. The CDR3 is 15 residues long. V lost 0 bases to trimming and J lost 2 bases; unmatched junction nucleotides: 2. The CDR3 region is CASSLAGTGTYEQYF. The CDR3 bases are TGTGCCAGCAGCTTAGCGGGGACAGGGACCTACGAGCAGTACTTC.

V is TRBV18 and J is TRBJ2-7, with D unclear. Germline V gives CDR1 KGHSH, CDR2 LQKENI. Trimming cost V 6 bases and J 6 bases, with 15 bases left between them. CDR3 length: 13 residues. DNA of the CDR3: TGTGCCAGCTCCCCCGACGAGGCCCTCGAGCAGTACGTC. Encoded protein: CASSPDEALEQYV.

The chain is built from TRBV28 and TRBJ2-7, with a weak D call TRBD1 (5 bases). V lost 2 bases and J 2 bases, leaving 7 bases between the germline ends. Germline loops: CDR1 MDHEN, CDR2 SYDVKM. This CDR3 comprises 13 residues. The CDR3 is CASSLRQPYEQYF. CDR3 nucleotide sequence: TGTGCCAGCAGTTTAAGACAGCCCTACGAGCAGTACTTC.

The count of this clone is one. The rearrangement uses TRBV18 and TRBJ1-1; TRBD1 is a possible D gene (6 bases). There are 15 residues in the CDR3. CDR1 is KGHSH, CDR2 LQKENI, per germline. The ends were cut back, 0 bases at V and 5 bases at J, with 13 bases in the middle. CDR3 amino acids: CASSPPSRGGTEAFF. In DNA form, the CDR3 reads TGTGCCAGCTCACCACCGAGCAGGGGCGGGACTGAAGCTTTCTTT.

The chain links TRBV11-2 to TRBJ1-1; 8 bases map to TRBD1. Germline V gives CDR1 SGHAT, CDR2 FQNNGV. J lost 8 bases, V lost 8 bases, and 10 bases had no gene match. The CDR3 has 13 residues. Here the CDR3 DNA reads TGTGCCAGCGGACAGGGAGGACTACAAGAAGCTTTCTTT. It codes for CASGQGGLQEAFF.

The rearrangement joins TRBV4-2 to TRBJ2-7; tentative D call: TRBD1 (6 bases). Germline CDR1 is LGHNA and CDR2 is YNFKEQ. Trimming took off 0 bases at V and 3 bases at J, with 18 bases between the two ends. The CDR3 covers 17 residues. The CDR3 DNA reads as TGTGCCAGCAGCCAAGATCTAACTCAGGGGTCCGGCTACGAGCAGTACTTC. It is translated as CASSQDLTQGSGYEQYF.

This clone was counted between two and nine times. The chain joins TRBV19 to TRBJ1-5, with D unresolved. CDR3 length equals 15 residues. Between the trimmed V and J ends, which lost 5 bases and 0 bases, there was a span of 11 bases. The germline V gene encodes CDR1 LNHDA and CDR2 SQIVND (reference sequence). CDR3 sequence reads: CASSGVQYSNQPQHF. The CDR3 DNA reads as TGTGCCAGTAGTGGTGTTCAGTATAGCAATCAGCCCCAGCATTTT.

In DNA, the CDR3 is TGTGCCAGCAGCGTAGCTTCCTACAATGAGCAGTTCTTC. Residues: CASSVASYNEQFF. This rearrangement joins TRBV9 to TRBJ2-1, with D unclear. Trimming took off 0 bases at V and 1 base at J, with 2 bases between the two ends. The CDR3 is 13 amino acids. Germline CDR1 SGDLS, CDR2 YYNGEE.

This rearrangement joins TRBV12-3 or TRBV12-4 to TRBJ2-5; possibly TRBD1 for D (5 bases). V lost 6 bases and J lost 2, with 10 bases in between. The length of the CDR3 is 13 residues. CDR3 sequence (DNA): TGTGCCAGCAGCGTAGGGGAACAAGAGACCCAGTACTTC. This codes for CASSVGEQETQYF.

The rearrangement joins TRBV10-2 to TRBJ1-3; D not resolved. The CDR3 has 19 amino acids. Trimming took off 2 bases at V and 0 bases at J, with 20 bases between the two ends. CDR1 is WSHSY and CDR2 is SAAADI in the germline V gene. The DNA for the CDR3 is TGCGCCAGCAGTGAGAGCCAGCTGGCAGGCTACGACTCTGGAAACACCATATATTTT. It specifies CASSESQLAGYDSGNTIYF.

The chain employs TRBV28 and TRBJ1-2; TRBD1 aligns across 10 bases. Looked up from germline, CDR1 is MDHEN and CDR2 is SYDVKM. This CDR3 is built from 15 residues. The V and J ends lost 4 bases and 3 bases, in that order; junction bases with no gene match: 5. The CDR3: CASSSLGQGDYGYTF. As DNA, the CDR3 is TGTGCCAGCAGTTCCCTCGGACAGGGGGACTATGGCTACACCTTC.

This chain joins TRBV18 and TRBJ1-4; no clear D gene. The CDR3 length is 14 residues. Trimming pared 3 bases from V and 3 bases from J, leaving 8 bases between. The germline gives CDR1 KGHSH, CDR2 LQKENI. The CDR3 coding sequence is TGTGCCAGCTCACCTTTGGCAGCTAATGAAAAACTGTTTTTT. This gives the protein CASSPLAANEKLFF.

V usage is TRBV30 and J usage is TRBJ1-6, with D uncertain. The V gene lost 3 bases and the J gene lost 1 base, with 19 bases spanning the gap. The CDR3 is 18 residues long. Germline V gene data show CDR1 as GTSNPN and CDR2 as SVGIG (reference sequence). The CDR3 spells CAWRRRVGQASYNSPLHF. The CDR3 DNA reads as TGTGCCTGGAGGCGCCGAGTGGGTCAGGCATCCTATAATTCACCCCTCCACTTT.

This clone appeared a few times. The V call is TRBV3-1 (or the pseudogene TRBV3-2), the J call TRBJ2-2; the match to TRBD2 covers 9 bases. This CDR3 contains 18 residues. CDR1 is LGHDT and CDR2 is YNNKEL in the germline V gene (reference sequence). Trimming at V came to 1 base and at J to 2 bases, leaving 8 bases not matched to a gene. The CDR3 nucleotides are TGTGCCAGCAGCCAAGTGTTTAGCGGGGGCCATAACACCGGGGAGCTGTTTTTT. Its protein product is CASSQVFSGGHNTGELFF.

The rearrangement links TRBV12-5 to TRBJ1-2; tentative D call: TRBD1 (5 bases). V dropped 5 bases and J dropped 2 bases, with 12 bases sitting between them. The CDR3 contains 14 residues. Per the germline V gene, CDR1 is LGHNT and CDR2 is FRNRAP. DNA for the CDR3: TGTGCTAGTGGTAGGGGATCCGGAAACTATGGCTACACCTTC. Protein sequence: CASGRGSGNYGYTF.

This clone was counted at least ten times. The V call is TRBV19, the J call TRBJ2-1; the match to TRBD1 covers 8 bases. There are 14 residues in the CDR3. The trim removed 4 bases at V and 8 bases at J, leaving 7 bases unmatched. CDR1 is LNHDA, CDR2 SQIVND, per germline (reference sequence). Here the CDR3 reads CASSRARGRDEQFF. Here the CDR3 DNA reads TGTGCCAGTAGTAGGGCCAGGGGGCGCGATGAGCAGTTCTTC. Using reference TRBV19 and TRBJ2-1 for the parts outside the CDR3, the full variable domain is DGGITQSPKYLFRKEGQNVTLSCEQNLNHDAMYWYRQDPGQGLRLIYYSQIVNDFQKGDIAEGYSVSREKKESFPLTVTSAQKNPTAFYLCASSRARGRDEQFFGPGTRLTVL.

V is TRBV15 and J is TRBJ2-2; 8 bases are a match to TRBD1. In germline, CDR1 is LNHNV, CDR2 YYDKDF (reference sequence). This CDR3 is 16 amino acids long. V shed 3 bases, J shed 6 bases, and the junction held 9 bases outside the gene matches. The CDR3 sequence is CATSSPGTGIAGELFF. In DNA, the CDR3 is TGTGCCACCAGCAGCCCCGGGACAGGAATCGCCGGGGAGCTGTTTTTT.

J is TRBJ1-1 and V is TRBV7-6; TRBD1 might be the D (6 bases). There are 16 residues in the CDR3. Germline CDR1 is SGHVS and CDR2 is FNYEAQ. The ends were cut back, 4 bases at V and 1 base at J, with 16 bases in the middle. This CDR3 is CASSSHSGGRNTEAFF. DNA for the CDR3: TGTGCCAGCAGCTCCCACTCCGGGGGGCGGAACACTGAAGCTTTCTTT.